Below, 8 T cell receptor beta chains from the same sample are listed, as sequenced in a study of OX40 agonist ivuxolimab in advanced cancers. Measured with immunoSEQ multiplex PCR; TCRdb has only the in-frame clones, and not every one. The table includes under 85,000 clones, about 93% detected once. The starting material was CD4+ or CD8+ T cells sorted from blood, obtained in a trial of the OX40 agonist ivuxolimab. These receptors all stem from an adult with an advanced solid tumor such as melanoma, head and neck, liver or kidney cancer.

This chain links TRBV12-5 with TRBJ2-7; TRBD1 matches at 8 bases. This CDR3 has 14 residues. The junction had 6 bases not matched to a gene; V was cut back by 3 bases and J by 5 bases. Germline V gene data show CDR1 as LGHNT and CDR2 as FRNRAP. The DNA for the CDR3 is TGTGCTAGTGGTTTCAGGACAGGGTGGGACGAGCAGTACTTC. The encoded protein is CASGFRTGWDEQYF. Drawing the rest from reference TRBV12-5 and TRBJ2-7, the complete variable domain is DARVTQTPRHKVTEMGQEVTMRCQPILGHNTVFWYRQTMMQGLELLAYFRNRAPLDDSGMPKDRFSAEMPDATLATLKIQPSEPRDSAVYFCASGFRTGWDEQYFGPGTRLTVT.

The chain employs TRBV27 and TRBJ2-3; TRBD2 matches 11 bases. Germline assignment: CDR1 MNHEY and CDR2 SMNVEV (reference sequence). With V trimmed by 5 bases and J by 1 base, 11 bases remained unmatched. The CDR3 totals 18 residues. The CDR3, as DNA: TGTGCCAGCAGTCCAATAAGCCGGGGACTAGCGGGCACAGATACGCAGTATTTT. It is translated as CASSPISRGLAGTDTQYF.

In this sample, this clone turned up once. The rearrangement uses TRBV5-4 and TRBJ1-2; weak D call: TRBD1 (6 bases). The germline V and J ends were trimmed by 3 bases and 4 bases, with 13 bases remaining between them. Germline assignment: CDR1 SGHNT and CDR2 YYREEE (reference sequence). The CDR3 sequence is 14 residues long. The DNA of the CDR3 is TGTGCCAGCAGCTACCGGGACACTTCCTATGGCTACACCTTC. Residues: CASSYRDTSYGYTF.

The CDR3 DNA sequence: TGTGCCAGCAGCTTAATAACGGCGGCTTTGAAGGCCCAGTACTTC. Translation: CASSLITAALKAQYF. The rearrangement uses TRBV11-2 and TRBJ2-5, with D uncertain. The V and J ends lost 2 bases and 9 bases respectively, with 19 bases between them. Germline V gene data show CDR1 as SGHAT and CDR2 as FQNNGV. The CDR3 length is 15 residues. The full variable domain, completed using reference TRBV11-2 and TRBJ2-5, is EAGVAQSPRYKIIEKRQSVAFWCNPISGHATLYWYQQILGQGPKLLIQFQNNGVVDDSQLPKDRFSAERLKGVDSTLKIQPAKLEDSAVYLCASSLITAALKAQYFGPGTRLLVL.

The DNA of the CDR3 is TGTGCCAGCCGGGGGGACACCGGGGAGCTGTTTTTT. Its translation: CASRGDTGELFF. The genes are TRBV7-8 and TRBJ2-2; TRBD2 matches 7 bases. V trimming: 8 bases; J trimming: 3 bases; junction bases outside the gene matches: 0. Per germline, CDR1 SGHVS and CDR2 FQNEAQ. The CDR3 totals 12 residues.

This clone was counted a single time. This chain uses TRBV9 with TRBJ2-7, with D possibly being TRBD1 or TRBD2 (6 bases each). Trimming pared 4 bases from V and 0 bases from J, leaving 11 bases between. Germline assignment: CDR1 SGDLS and CDR2 YYNGEE. The CDR3 runs to 14 residues. The CDR3 is CASSPEGDSYEQYF. CDR3 nucleotide sequence: TGTGCCAGCAGCCCGGAGGGGGACTCCTACGAGCAGTACTTC.

The chain is built from TRBV29-1 and TRBJ2-3; the match to TRBD1 covers 9 bases. The J segment lost 6 bases and the V segment lost 3 bases, leaving 13 bases of the junction unmatched. Germline values: CDR1 SQVTM, CDR2 ANQGSEA. The CDR3 has 16 residues. This chain's CDR3 is CSVEGTGRLMADTQYF. The CDR3 nucleotides are TGCAGCGTTGAGGGGACAGGGCGACTGATGGCGGATACGCAGTATTTT.

The chain combines TRBV5-1 with TRBJ2-1; 13 bases align to TRBD2. This CDR3 has 17 amino acids. Trimming at V came to 4 bases and at J to 0 bases, leaving 4 bases not matched to a gene. Germline V gene sequence: CDR1 SGHRS, CDR2 YFSETQ. CDR3 sequence (DNA): TGCGCCAGCAGCCCGGGGACTAGCGGGGTCTCCTACAATGAGCAGTTCTTC. Amino acid sequence: CASSPGTSGVSYNEQFF.